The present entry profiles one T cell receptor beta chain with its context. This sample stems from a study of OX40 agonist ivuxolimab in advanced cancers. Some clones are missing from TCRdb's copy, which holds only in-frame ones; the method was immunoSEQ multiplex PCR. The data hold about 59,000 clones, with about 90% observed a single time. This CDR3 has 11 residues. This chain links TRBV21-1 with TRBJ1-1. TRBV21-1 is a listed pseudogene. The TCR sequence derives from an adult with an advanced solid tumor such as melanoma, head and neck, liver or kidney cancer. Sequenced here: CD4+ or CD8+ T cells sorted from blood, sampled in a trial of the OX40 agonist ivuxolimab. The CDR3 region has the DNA TGTGCCAGCAGCAAAGCCCCTGAAGCTTTCTTT. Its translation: CASSKAPEAFF.